The sequence of this T cell receptor beta chain was determined in a study of shared clonotypes between healthy human individuals. Method: immunoSEQ multiplex PCR; TCRdb's copy keeps in-frame clones and lacks some. The table records 2 million to 2.5 million clones, around 95% of them present only once. The sequence derives from a man younger than 30 in good health. Specimen: naive CD4+ T cells sorted from blood. Subset specified: CD45RA+ positively selected.

The CDR3 DNA reads as TGTGCCATCAGTGATGGGCAGGGATTGATTCAGCCCCAGCATTTT. This sequence encodes CAISDGQGLIQPQHF. The chain employs TRBV10-3 and TRBJ1-5; weak D call: TRBD1 (5 bases). The V end lost 3 bases, the J end lost 6 bases, and 15 bases lay between the germline ends. This CDR3 spans 15 amino acids. Germline values: CDR1 ENHRY, CDR2 SYGVKD.